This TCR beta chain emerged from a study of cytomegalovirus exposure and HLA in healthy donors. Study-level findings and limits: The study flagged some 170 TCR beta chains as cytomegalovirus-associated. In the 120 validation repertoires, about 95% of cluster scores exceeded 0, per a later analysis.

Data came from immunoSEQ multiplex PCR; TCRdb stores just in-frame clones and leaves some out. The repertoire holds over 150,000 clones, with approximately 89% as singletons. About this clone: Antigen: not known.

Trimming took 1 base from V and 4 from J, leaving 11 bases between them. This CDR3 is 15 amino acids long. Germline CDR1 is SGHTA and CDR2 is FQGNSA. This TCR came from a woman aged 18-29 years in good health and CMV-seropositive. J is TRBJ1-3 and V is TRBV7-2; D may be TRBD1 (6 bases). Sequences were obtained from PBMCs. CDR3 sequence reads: CASSLDRASGNTIYF. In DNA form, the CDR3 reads TGTGCCAGCAGCTTAGACAGGGCATCAGGAAACACCATATATTTT. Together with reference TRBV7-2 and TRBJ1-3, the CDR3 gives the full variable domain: GAGVSQSPSNKVTEKGKDVELRCDPISGHTALYWYRQSLGQGLEFLIYFQGNSAPDKSGLPSDRFSAERTGGSVSTLTIQRTQQEDSAVYLCASSLDRASGNTIYFGEGSWLTVV.